The rows below give T cell receptor beta chains drawn from one sample of a study of post-analysis software for immune sequencing data. TCRdb re-called the PCR reads with MiXCR, one entry per CDR3 protein. The sample contains hundreds of thousands of distinct CDR3 sequences, roughly 46% of which appear only once. Sequencing used blood. Receptors were obtained from a girl under 18 with multiple sclerosis. CDR3s include the opening cysteine and the closing phenylalanine or tryptophan. A D gene is named only where the DNA matches it firmly. Where a row states a size, it is once, few, many or the class of an expanded clone; other rows omit it.

d_gene: TRBD2
abundance: -
v_gene: TRBV3-1
j_gene: TRBJ2-1
CDR3nt: TGTGCCAGCGCCCTACTCCGACTAGCGGGAGAGAATGAGCAGTTCTTC
CDR3aa: CASALLRLAGENEQFF

d_gene: -
abundance: once
v_gene: TRBV21-1
j_gene: TRBJ1-6
CDR3nt: TGTGCCAGCAGCGTACAGGGGGCGACGAATAATTCACCCCTCCACTTT
CDR3aa: CASSVQGATNNSPLHF

d_gene: -
abundance: once
v_gene: TRBV9
j_gene: TRBJ1-1
CDR3nt: TGTGCCAGCAGCGTGACCATTAACACTGAAGCTTTCTTT
CDR3aa: CASSVTINTEAFF

d_gene: -
abundance: -
v_gene: TRBV4-1
j_gene: TRBJ1-5
CDR3nt: TGCGCCAGCAGCCAGGGGGATGGTCAGCCCCAGCATTTT
CDR3aa: CASSQGDGQPQHF

d_gene: -
abundance: -
v_gene: TRBV20-1
j_gene: TRBJ2-1
CDR3nt: TGCAGTGCTAGAGCCTTAGACCTATACAATGACCAGTTCTTC
CDR3aa: CSARALDLYNDQFF

d_gene: -
abundance: -
v_gene: TRBV7-2
j_gene: TRBJ2-1
CDR3nt: TGTGCCAGCAGCCAACCAGGGTATAACAACAATGAGCAGTTCTTC
CDR3aa: CASSQPGYNNNEQFF

d_gene: -
abundance: few
v_gene: TRBV11-2
j_gene: TRBJ2-3
CDR3nt: TGTGCCAGCAGCTCGGGAGGGACAGGGTTAGATACGCAGTATTTT
CDR3aa: CASSSGGTGLDTQYF

d_gene: -
abundance: -
v_gene: TRBV29-1
j_gene: TRBJ1-2
CDR3nt: TGCAGCGTTAACGGCAGGGACTATGGCTACACCTTC
CDR3aa: CSVNGRDYGYTF

d_gene: -
abundance: few
v_gene: TRBV6-5
j_gene: TRBJ2-7
CDR3nt: TGTGCCAGCAGTTACCTGGGGGCGGGGTACGAGCAGTACTTC
CDR3aa: CASSYLGAGYEQYF

d_gene: TRBD1
abundance: -
v_gene: TRBV4-1
j_gene: TRBJ2-2
CDR3nt: TGCGCCAGCAGCCAAGGAGGGGGCCGCCGTGGGGAGCTGTTTTTT
CDR3aa: CASSQGGGRRGELFF

d_gene: TRBD2
abundance: -
v_gene: TRBV5-1
j_gene: TRBJ2-5
CDR3nt: TGCGCCAGCAGCGACCTAGCGGGGGAAGAGACCCAGTACTTC
CDR3aa: CASSDLAGEETQYF

d_gene: TRBD2
abundance: few
v_gene: TRBV10-3
j_gene: TRBJ2-3
CDR3nt: TGTGCCATCAGTGACCCGGTAGCGGGGTTCCGCACAGATACGCAGTATTTT
CDR3aa: CAISDPVAGFRTDTQYF

d_gene: TRBD2
abundance: few
v_gene: TRBV12-3/TRBV12-4
j_gene: TRBJ2-7
CDR3nt: TGTGCCAGCAGGGGGACTAGCAGGTCCTACGAGCAGTACTTC
CDR3aa: CASRGTSRSYEQYF

d_gene: -
abundance: -
v_gene: TRBV12-3/TRBV12-4
j_gene: TRBJ2-4
CDR3nt: TGTGCCAGCAGTTTGGGCAGTGAGTCCAAAAACATTCAGTACTTC
CDR3aa: CASSLGSESKNIQYF

d_gene: -
abundance: few
v_gene: TRBV5-1
j_gene: TRBJ2-5
CDR3nt: TGCGCCAGCAGCGCAACCGGGACCCCCCGGGGGGAGACCCAGTACTTC
CDR3aa: CASSATGTPRGETQYF

d_gene: -
abundance: -
v_gene: TRBV30
j_gene: TRBJ1-2
CDR3nt: TGTGCCTGGAGTGTGTCTGCTCGATATGGCTACACCTTC
CDR3aa: CAWSVSARYGYTF

d_gene: -
abundance: -
v_gene: TRBV12-3/TRBV12-4
j_gene: TRBJ2-7
CDR3nt: TGTGCCAGCAGTTTAGTGGGGGTCCCCTACGAGCAGTACTTC
CDR3aa: CASSLVGVPYEQYF

d_gene: TRBD2
abundance: -
v_gene: TRBV4-1
j_gene: TRBJ2-1
CDR3nt: TGCGCCAGCAGCCAAGCGCCGCGGGAGGCCCCCTACAATGAGCAGTTCTTC
CDR3aa: CASSQAPREAPYNEQFF

d_gene: -
abundance: -
v_gene: TRBV6-5
j_gene: TRBJ1-1
CDR3nt: TGTGCCAGCAGTTACTCGGAGGGCCCCGGGAGGGCTTTCTTT
CDR3aa: CASSYSEGPGRAFF

d_gene: TRBD1
abundance: -
v_gene: TRBV5-1
j_gene: TRBJ1-6
CDR3nt: TGCGCCAGCAGCTTAAAACAGGGGGCGGATTCACCCCTCCACTTT
CDR3aa: CASSLKQGADSPLHF

d_gene: TRBD2
abundance: few
v_gene: TRBV10-3
j_gene: TRBJ2-5
CDR3nt: TGTGCCATCAGGACAAGCGGGGCCCAAGAGACCCAGTACTTC
CDR3aa: CAIRTSGAQETQYF

d_gene: -
abundance: -
v_gene: TRBV7-2
j_gene: TRBJ1-3
CDR3nt: TGTGCCAGCAGCTCAACGGGGTTCACGGGACGTCAGTCCGGAAACACCATATATTTT
CDR3aa: CASSSTGFTGRQSGNTIYF